This T cell receptor (beta chain) appears in the sequencing data of a study of blood T cell repertoires in COVID-19. Study as a whole: Samples representing acute and convalescent COVID-19 were sourced from the United States, Italy and Spain.

TCRdb's copy holds only in-frame clones and misses some; the assay was immunoSEQ multiplex PCR. The sample shows tens of thousands of clones, over 70% of them seen only once. This CDR3 has 14 residues. Losses at the gene ends were 0 bases for V and 6 bases for J; bases not matched to a gene: 5. Germline CDR1 and CDR2: PRHDT and FYEKMQ (reference sequence). The clonotype comes from a human donor in a cohort sampled during active COVID-19. Sequenced input: peripheral blood. V usage is TRBV13 and J usage is TRBJ2-7; the match to TRBD1 covers 7 bases. The CDR3 nucleotides are TGTGCCAGCAGCTTAGGGGGACAGACCTTCGAGCAGTACTTC. It yields the protein CASSLGGQTFEQYF.